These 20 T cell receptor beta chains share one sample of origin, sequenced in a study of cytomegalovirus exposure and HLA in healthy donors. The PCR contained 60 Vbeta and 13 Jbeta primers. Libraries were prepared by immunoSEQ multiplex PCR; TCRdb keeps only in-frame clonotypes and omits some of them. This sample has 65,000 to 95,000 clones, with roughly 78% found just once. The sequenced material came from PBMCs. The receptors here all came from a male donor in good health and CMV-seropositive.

CDR3: CASSYVDSYNEQFF. In DNA, the CDR3 is TGTGCCAGCAGTTACGTGGACAGCTACAATGAGCAGTTCTTC. J is TRBJ2-1 and V is TRBV6-5, with D possibly being TRBD1 (6 bases). V gave up 2 bases and J gave up 3 bases, with 8 bases separating them. This CDR3 has 14 residues. Germline V gene sequence: CDR1 MNHEY, CDR2 SVGAGI.

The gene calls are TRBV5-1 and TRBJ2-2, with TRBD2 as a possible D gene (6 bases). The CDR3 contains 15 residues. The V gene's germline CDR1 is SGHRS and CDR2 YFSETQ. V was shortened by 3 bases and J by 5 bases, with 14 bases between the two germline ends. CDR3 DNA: TGCGCCAGCAGCTCCGGGACTCTATTGACCGGGGAGCTGTTTTTT. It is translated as CASSSGTLLTGELFF. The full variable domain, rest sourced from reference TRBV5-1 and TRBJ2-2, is KAGVTQTPRYLIKTRGQQVTLSCSPISGHRSVSWYQQTPGQGLQFLFEYFSETQRNKGNFPGRFSGRQFSNSRSEMNVSTLELGDSALYLCASSSGTLLTGELFFGEGSRLTVL.

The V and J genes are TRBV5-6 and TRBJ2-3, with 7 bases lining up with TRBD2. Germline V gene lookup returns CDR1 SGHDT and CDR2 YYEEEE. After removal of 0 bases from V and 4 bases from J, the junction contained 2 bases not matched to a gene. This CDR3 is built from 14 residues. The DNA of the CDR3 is TGTGCCAGCAGCTTGGGGACTAGACCAGATACGCAGTATTTT. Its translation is CASSLGTRPDTQYF.

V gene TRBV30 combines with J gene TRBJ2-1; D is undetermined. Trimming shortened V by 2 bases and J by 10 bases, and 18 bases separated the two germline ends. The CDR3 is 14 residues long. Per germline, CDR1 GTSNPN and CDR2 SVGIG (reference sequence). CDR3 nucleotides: TGTGCCTGGAGTAACGGCGGTTCCGCGAGGGAGCAGTTCTTC. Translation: CAWSNGGSAREQFF.

The CDR3 protein is CASSEFEQGAKNIQYF. DNA of the CDR3: TGCGCCAGCAGCGAATTCGAACAGGGAGCCAAAAACATTCAGTACTTC. The chain is built from TRBV5-1 and TRBJ2-4, with a weak D call TRBD1 (6 bases). This CDR3 is 16 amino acids long. Between the trimmed V and J ends, which lost 4 bases and 0 bases, there was a span of 14 bases. Germline V gene lookup returns CDR1 SGHRS and CDR2 YFSETQ.

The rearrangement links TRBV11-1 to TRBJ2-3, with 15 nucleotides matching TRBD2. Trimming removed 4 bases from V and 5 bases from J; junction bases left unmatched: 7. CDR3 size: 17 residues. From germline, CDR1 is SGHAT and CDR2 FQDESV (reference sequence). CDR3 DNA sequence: TGTGCCAGCAGCTCGGGACTAGCGGGAGGCCTTTTAGATACGCAGTATTTT. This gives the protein CASSSGLAGGLLDTQYF.

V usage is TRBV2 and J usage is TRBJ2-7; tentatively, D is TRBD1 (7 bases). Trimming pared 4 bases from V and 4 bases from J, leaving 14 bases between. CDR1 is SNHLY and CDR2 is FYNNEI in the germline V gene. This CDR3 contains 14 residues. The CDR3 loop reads CASSGVQGGYEQYF. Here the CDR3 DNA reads TGTGCCAGCAGTGGGGTCCAGGGGGGTTACGAGCAGTACTTC.

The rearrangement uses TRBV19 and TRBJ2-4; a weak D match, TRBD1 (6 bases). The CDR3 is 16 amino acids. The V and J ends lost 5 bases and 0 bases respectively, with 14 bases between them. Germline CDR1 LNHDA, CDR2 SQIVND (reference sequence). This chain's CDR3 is CASSHRVFLAKNIQYF. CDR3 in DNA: TGTGCCAGTAGTCACAGGGTCTTCCTAGCCAAAAACATTCAGTACTTC. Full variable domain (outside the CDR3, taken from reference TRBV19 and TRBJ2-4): DGGITQSPKYLFRKEGQNVTLSCEQNLNHDAMYWYRQDPGQGLRLIYYSQIVNDFQKGDIAEGYSVSREKKESFPLTVTSAQKNPTAFYLCASSHRVFLAKNIQYFGAGTRLSVL.

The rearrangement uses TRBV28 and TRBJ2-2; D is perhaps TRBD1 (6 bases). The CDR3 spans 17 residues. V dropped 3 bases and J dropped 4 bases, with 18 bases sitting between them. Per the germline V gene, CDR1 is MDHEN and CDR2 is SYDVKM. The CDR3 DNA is TGTGCCAGCAGTTTCCCTCTGGACAGTACGAGCACCGGGGAGCTGTTTTTT. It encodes CASSFPLDSTSTGELFF. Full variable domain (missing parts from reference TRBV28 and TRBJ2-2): DVKVTQSSRYLVKRTGEKVFLECVQDMDHENMFWYRQDPGLGLRLIYFSYDVKMKEKGDIPEGYSVSREKKERFSLILESASTNQTSMYLCASSFPLDSTSTGELFFGEGSRLTVL.

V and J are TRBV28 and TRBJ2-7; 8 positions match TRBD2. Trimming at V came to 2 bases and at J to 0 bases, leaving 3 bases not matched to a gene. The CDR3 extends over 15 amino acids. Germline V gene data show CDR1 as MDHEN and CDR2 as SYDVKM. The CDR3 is CASSLPGGLSYEQYF. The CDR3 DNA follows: TGTGCCAGCAGTTTACCGGGGGGGCTCTCCTACGAGCAGTACTTC.

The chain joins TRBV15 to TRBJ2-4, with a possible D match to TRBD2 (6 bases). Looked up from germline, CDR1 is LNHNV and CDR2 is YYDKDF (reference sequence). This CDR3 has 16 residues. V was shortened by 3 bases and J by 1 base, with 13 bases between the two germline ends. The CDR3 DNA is TGTGCCACCAGCAGGGGCCCCGGGGGTGCCAAAAACATTCAGTACTTC. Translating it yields CATSRGPGGAKNIQYF.

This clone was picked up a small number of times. In DNA, the CDR3 is TGTGCCAGCTCACCGGGGACTGGTGTTCCCGGGGAGCTGTTTTTT. Its translation: CASSPGTGVPGELFF. The chain links TRBV18 to TRBJ2-2; D possibly corresponds to TRBD2 (6 bases). The CDR3 extends over 15 amino acids. In germline, CDR1 is KGHSH, CDR2 LQKENI. V dropped 3 bases and J dropped 6 bases, with 14 bases sitting between them.

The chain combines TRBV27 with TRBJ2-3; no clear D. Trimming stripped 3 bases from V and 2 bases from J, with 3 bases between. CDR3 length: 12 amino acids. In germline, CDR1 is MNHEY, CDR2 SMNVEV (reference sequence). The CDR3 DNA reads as TGTGCCAGCAGTTTCTTCACAGATACGCAGTATTTT. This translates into CASSFFTDTQYF.

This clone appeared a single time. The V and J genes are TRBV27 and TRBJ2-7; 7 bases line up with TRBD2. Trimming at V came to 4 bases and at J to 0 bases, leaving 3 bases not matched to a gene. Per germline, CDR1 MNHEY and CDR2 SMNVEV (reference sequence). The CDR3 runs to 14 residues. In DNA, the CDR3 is TGTGCCAGCAGTTCACTAGCGACCTCCTACGAGCAGTACTTC. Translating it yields CASSSLATSYEQYF.

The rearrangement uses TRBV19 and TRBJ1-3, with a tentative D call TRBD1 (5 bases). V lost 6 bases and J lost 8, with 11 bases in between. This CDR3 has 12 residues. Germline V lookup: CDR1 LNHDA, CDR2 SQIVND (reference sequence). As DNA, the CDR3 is TGTGCCAGTAGCCTGACAGTTGACACCATATATTTT. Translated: CASSLTVDTIYF.

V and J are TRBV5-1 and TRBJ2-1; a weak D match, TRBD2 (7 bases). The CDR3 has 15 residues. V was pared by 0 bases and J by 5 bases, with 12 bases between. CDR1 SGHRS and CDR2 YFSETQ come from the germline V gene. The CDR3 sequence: CASSLGGGGHNEQFF. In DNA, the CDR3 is TGCGCCAGCAGCTTGGGGGGAGGGGGTCACAATGAGCAGTTCTTC.

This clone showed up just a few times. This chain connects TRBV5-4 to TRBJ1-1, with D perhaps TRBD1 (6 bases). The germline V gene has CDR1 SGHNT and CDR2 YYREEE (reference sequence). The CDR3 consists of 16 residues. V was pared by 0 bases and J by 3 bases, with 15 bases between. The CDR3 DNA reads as TGTGCCAGCAGCTTGGGCGGGGGGCGAGTGGACACTGAAGCTTTCTTT. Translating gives CASSLGGGRVDTEAFF.

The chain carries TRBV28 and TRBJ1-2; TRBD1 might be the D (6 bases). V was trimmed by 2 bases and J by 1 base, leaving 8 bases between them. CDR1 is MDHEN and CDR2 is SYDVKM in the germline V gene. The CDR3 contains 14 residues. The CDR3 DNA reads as TGTGCCAGCAGTTTAGGGACATATAACTATGGCTACACCTTC. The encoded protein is CASSLGTYNYGYTF.

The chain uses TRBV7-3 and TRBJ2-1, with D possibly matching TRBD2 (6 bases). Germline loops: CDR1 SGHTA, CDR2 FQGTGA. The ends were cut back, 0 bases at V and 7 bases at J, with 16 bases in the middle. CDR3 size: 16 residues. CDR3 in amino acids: CASSLTPLAPRNEQFF. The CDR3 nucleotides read TGTGCCAGCAGCTTAACTCCCCTAGCGCCGAGGAATGAGCAGTTCTTC.

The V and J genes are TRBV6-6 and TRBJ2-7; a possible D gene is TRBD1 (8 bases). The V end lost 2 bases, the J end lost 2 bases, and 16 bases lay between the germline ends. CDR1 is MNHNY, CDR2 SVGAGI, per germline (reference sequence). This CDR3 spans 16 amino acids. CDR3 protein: CASSYGSQGGAYEQYF. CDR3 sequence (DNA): TGTGCCAGCAGTTACGGGTCACAGGGGGGGGCCTACGAGCAGTACTTC.